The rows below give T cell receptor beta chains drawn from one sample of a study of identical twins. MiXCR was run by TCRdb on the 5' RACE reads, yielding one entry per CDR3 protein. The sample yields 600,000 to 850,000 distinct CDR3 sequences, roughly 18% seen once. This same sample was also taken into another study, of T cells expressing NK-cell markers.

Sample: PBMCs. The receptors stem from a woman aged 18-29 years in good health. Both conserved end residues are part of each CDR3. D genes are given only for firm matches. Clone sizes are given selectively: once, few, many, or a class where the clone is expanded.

CDR3: CASSQVTDLGYGYTF
DNA: TGTGCCAGCAGCCAAGTGACAGATTTGGGCTATGGCTACACCTTC
size: few
V: TRBV14
J: TRBJ1-2
D: -

CDR3: CASSHLPSHTQYF
DNA: TGTGCCAGCAGCCACCTACCTAGCCATACGCAGTATTTT
size: -
V: TRBV12-3/TRBV12-4
J: TRBJ2-3
D: -

CDR3: CSAREGTPRSEQYF
DNA: TGCAGTGCTAGAGAAGGGACGCCCAGGAGCGAGCAGTACTTC
size: -
V: TRBV20-1
J: TRBJ2-7
D: -

CDR3: CSAIKAAWNEQFF
DNA: TGCAGTGCGATTAAGGCTGCCTGGAATGAGCAGTTCTTC
size: few
V: TRBV20-1
J: TRBJ2-1
D: -

CDR3: CASSLAPAGYGYTF
DNA: TGTGCCAGCAGCTTAGCACCAGCAGGCTATGGCTACACCTTC
size: few
V: TRBV7-8
J: TRBJ1-2
D: -

CDR3: CASRTGQGGNEQFF
DNA: TGTGCCAGCAGGACGGGACAGGGTGGCAATGAGCAGTTCTTC
size: -
V: TRBV11-2
J: TRBJ2-1
D: TRBD1

CDR3: CASSHRTSGWYNEQFF
DNA: TGTGCCAGCAGTCACCGGACTAGCGGGTGGTACAATGAGCAGTTCTTC
size: many
V: TRBV12-3/TRBV12-4
J: TRBJ2-1
D: TRBD2

CDR3: CASSLSSAGGGRFF
DNA: TGTGCCAGCAGTTTAAGTTCTGCGGGGGGCGGGCGTTTCTTC
size: -
V: TRBV12-3/TRBV12-4
J: TRBJ2-1
D: TRBD2

CDR3: CASSPRRDTSYEQYF
DNA: TGTGCCAGCAGCCCTCGGCGGGACACCTCGTACGAGCAGTACTTC
size: -
V: TRBV11-3
J: TRBJ2-7
D: -

CDR3: CSANPSKAGDYNEQFF
DNA: TGCAGTGCTAACCCCTCTAAAGCGGGAGACTACAATGAGCAGTTCTTC
size: few
V: TRBV20-1
J: TRBJ2-1
D: TRBD2

CDR3: CASSLTHRGGSGSEQFF
DNA: TGTGCCAGCAGCTTAACCCACAGGGGGGGGTCTGGCTCTGAGCAGTTCTTC
size: -
V: TRBV7-3
J: TRBJ2-1
D: -

CDR3: CASSPGLAGKNIQYF
DNA: TGTGCCAGCAGTCCCGGACTAGCGGGAAAAAACATTCAGTACTTC
size: many
V: TRBV6-1
J: TRBJ2-4
D: TRBD2

CDR3: CSVGQGINQPQHF
DNA: TGCAGCGTCGGACAGGGAATCAATCAGCCCCAGCATTTT
size: few
V: TRBV29-1
J: TRBJ1-5
D: TRBD1

CDR3: CASSAISSTDTQYF
DNA: TGTGCCAGCAGCGCGATCTCTAGCACAGATACGCAGTATTTT
size: -
V: TRBV9
J: TRBJ2-3
D: -

CDR3: CAWSISLSEQYF
DNA: TGTGCCTGGAGTATTAGCCTCTCCGAGCAGTACTTC
size: -
V: TRBV30
J: TRBJ2-7
D: -

CDR3: CASSQDRSGADTQYF
DNA: TGTGCCAGCAGCCAAGATCGATCGGGGGCGGATACGCAGTATTTT
size: -
V: TRBV4-2
J: TRBJ2-3
D: -